This T cell receptor (beta chain) was recorded in a study of shared clonotypes between healthy human individuals. Across the whole study: Contributing individuals were a couple of females and a few males aged 18 to 49. Overall study findings and caveats: The generation probabilities recorded for non-shared clonotypes fell below those of clonotypes shared by all four donors.

Libraries were prepared by immunoSEQ multiplex PCR; TCRdb keeps only in-frame clonotypes and omits some of them. The table has approximately 600,000 clones, approximately 95% seen once; the top ten hold approximately 0.12%. The naive CD8 population came from CD45RO-negative cells selected for CCR7, without terminally differentiated effector memory CD45RA+ cells. Comment on this clone: Its cognate antigen is unknown.

The V and J ends lost 5 bases and 4 bases respectively, with 18 bases between them. The germline gives CDR1 SGHVS, CDR2 FQNEAQ. The CDR3 extends over 15 amino acids. The sequenced sample consisted of naive CD8+ T cells sorted from blood. The clonotype comes from a woman aged 25 to 39 in good health. The rearrangement joins TRBV7-8 to TRBJ2-7; D might be TRBD2 (6 bases). The CDR3 DNA is TGTGCCAGCAGCCCGGAGGGGCTCGGCCGTTACGAGCAGTACTTC. It is translated as CASSPEGLGRYEQYF.